This is a list of T cell receptor beta chains from one sample in a study of T-cell memory formation after mild COVID-19. TCRdb reanalysed the 5' RACE reads using MiXCR and keeps one entry per CDR3 protein. The data hold under 450,000 distinct CDR3 sequences, with approximately 22% observed a single time. Source material: PBMCs or a T cell subset sorted from them (not recorded which). The source is a man between 18 and 29 years old who had mild COVID-19 (a few samples of this study predate the infection). Cell type and time point are not known. Both conserved end residues are part of each CDR3. A D gene is named only where the DNA matches it firmly. Some rows have no size entry. The others give once, few or many, or a class for an expanded clone.

D	size	J	V	DNA	CDR3
NA	few	TRBJ1-1	TRBV6-5	TGTGCCAGCAGTGCCCTACAGGGAACTGAAGCTTTCTTT	CASSALQGTEAFF
TRBD1	few	TRBJ2-1	TRBV3-1	TGTGCCAGCAGCCCCGGGACAGGGGGGAGGGATGAGCAGTTCTTC	CASSPGTGGRDEQFF
NA	NA	TRBJ2-7	TRBV12-3/TRBV12-4	TGTGCCAGCAGCGCCTCGGACCGGGCGGCCTACGAGCAGTACTTC	CASSASDRAAYEQYF
NA	many	TRBJ1-1	TRBV12-3/TRBV12-4	TGTGCCAGTGCTTCCGGGACGTGGTTTCAACAAAGCACTGAAGCTTTCTTT	CASASGTWFQQSTEAFF
TRBD1	few	TRBJ2-4	TRBV7-9	TGTGCCATCTCGGGACAGACCTCCCTAGCCAAAAACATTCAGTACTTC	CAISGQTSLAKNIQYF
TRBD1	few	TRBJ1-1	TRBV6-5	TGTGCCAGCAGTCTCAGGGGGATCACTGAAGCTTTCTTT	CASSLRGITEAFF
NA	NA	TRBJ1-5	TRBV20-1	TGCAGTGCTAGAGACAGGGAACAGCCCCAGCATTTT	CSARDREQPQHF
NA	NA	TRBJ1-6	TRBV7-9	TGTGCCAGCAGCTTAAACAGTAGGCAAGGGAGAAATTCACCCCTCCACTTT	CASSLNSRQGRNSPLHF
NA	few	TRBJ2-1	TRBV28	TGTGCCAGCAGGGCGAGCTGGGATGAGCAGTTCTTC	CASRASWDEQFF
TRBD1	NA	TRBJ1-1	TRBV9	TGTGCCAGCAGCGTAGATGGACAGGCGACTGAAGCTTTCTTT	CASSVDGQATEAFF
NA	NA	TRBJ2-6	TRBV4-1	TGCGCCAGCAGCCAAGGGTCGCTAGACAGATCTGGGGCCAACGTCCTGACTTTC	CASSQGSLDRSGANVLTF
NA	NA	TRBJ1-1	TRBV5-1	TGCGCCAGCAGGGGGGGGGTCTCGAACACTGAAGCTTTCTTT	CASRGGVSNTEAFF
NA	NA	TRBJ1-2	TRBV6-2/TRBV6-3	TGTGCCAGCAGTGGTTACTCAAACCGGGAAAACTATGGCTACACCTTC	CASSGYSNRENYGYTF
NA	few	TRBJ2-6	TRBV5-1	TGCGCCAGCAGCCGGACAGACATCTCTGGGGCCAACGTCCTGACTTTC	CASSRTDISGANVLTF
NA	few	TRBJ1-2	TRBV3-1	TGTGCCAGCAGCCGAGGGGATGGGGCCTATTATGGCTACACCTTC	CASSRGDGAYYGYTF
NA	few	TRBJ2-5	TRBV21-1	TGTGCCAGCAGCAGAGGACAGGGGAAGCAAGAGACCCAGTACTTC	CASSRGQGKQETQYF
NA	few	TRBJ1-2	TRBV7-2	TGTGCCAGCAGCACAACAGTCTCCTATGGCTACACCTTC	CASSTTVSYGYTF
TRBD2	NA	TRBJ2-3	TRBV20-1	TGCAGTGCTGAGTCGGGGGGGCCTACAGATACGCAGTATTTT	CSAESGGPTDTQYF
NA	few	TRBJ1-1	TRBV20-1	TGCAGTGCTTGGACTGAGGGGGGAGAAGTTGAAGCTTTCTTT	CSAWTEGGEVEAFF
NA	NA	TRBJ1-1	TRBV29-1	TGCAGCGGTGGGGCCAGGGCCGCGAGGGGCACTGAAGCTTTCTTT	CSGGARAARGTEAFF
NA	NA	TRBJ2-5	TRBV7-9	TGTGCCAGCAGCCTCCATCTTGGAGGGCCGGGAGAGACCCAGTACTTC	CASSLHLGGPGETQYF